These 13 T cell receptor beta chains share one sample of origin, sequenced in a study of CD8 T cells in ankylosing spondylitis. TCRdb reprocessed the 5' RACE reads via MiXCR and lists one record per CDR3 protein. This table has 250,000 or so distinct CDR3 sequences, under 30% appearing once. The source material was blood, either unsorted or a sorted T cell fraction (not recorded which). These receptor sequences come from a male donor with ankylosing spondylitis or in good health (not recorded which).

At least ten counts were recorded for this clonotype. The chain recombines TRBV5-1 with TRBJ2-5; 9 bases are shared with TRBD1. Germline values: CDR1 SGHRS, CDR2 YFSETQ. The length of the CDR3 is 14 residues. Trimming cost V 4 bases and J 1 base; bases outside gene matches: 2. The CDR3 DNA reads TGCGCCAGCAGCCAACAGGGGGCCCAAGAGACCCAGTACTTC. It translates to CASSQQGAQETQYF. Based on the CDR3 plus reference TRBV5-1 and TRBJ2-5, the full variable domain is KAGVTQTPRYLIKTRGQQVTLSCSPISGHRSVSWYQQTPGQGLQFLFEYFSETQRNKGNFPGRFSGRQFSNSRSEMNVSTLELGDSALYLCASSQQGAQETQYFGPGTRLLVL.

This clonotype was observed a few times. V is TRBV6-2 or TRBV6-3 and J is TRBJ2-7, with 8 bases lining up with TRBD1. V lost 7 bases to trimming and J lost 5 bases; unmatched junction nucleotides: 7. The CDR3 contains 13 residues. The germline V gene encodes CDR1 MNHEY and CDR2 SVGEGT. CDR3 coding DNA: TGTGCCAGCACCCGGGACAGGTGGAACGAGCAGTACTTC. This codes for CASTRDRWNEQYF.

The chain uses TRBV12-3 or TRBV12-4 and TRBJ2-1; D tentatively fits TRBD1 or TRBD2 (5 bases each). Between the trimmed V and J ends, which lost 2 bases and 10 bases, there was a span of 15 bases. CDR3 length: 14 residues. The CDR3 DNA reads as TGTGCCAGCAGTTTATTTACTTCGAGGGGAGAGCAGTTCTTC. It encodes CASSLFTSRGEQFF.

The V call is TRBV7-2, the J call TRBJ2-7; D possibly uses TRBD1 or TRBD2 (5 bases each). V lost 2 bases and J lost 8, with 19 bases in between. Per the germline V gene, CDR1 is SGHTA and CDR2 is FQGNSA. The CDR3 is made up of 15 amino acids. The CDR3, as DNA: TGTGCCAGCAGCTTAAATGGGGGTTCGGCAGGCCAGCAGTACTTC. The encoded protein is CASSLNGGSAGQQYF.

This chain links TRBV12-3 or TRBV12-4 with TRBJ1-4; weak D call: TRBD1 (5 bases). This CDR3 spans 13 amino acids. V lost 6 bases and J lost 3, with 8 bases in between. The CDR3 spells CASRMGANEKLFF. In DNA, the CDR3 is TGTGCCAGCAGAATGGGGGCTAATGAAAAACTGTTTTTT.

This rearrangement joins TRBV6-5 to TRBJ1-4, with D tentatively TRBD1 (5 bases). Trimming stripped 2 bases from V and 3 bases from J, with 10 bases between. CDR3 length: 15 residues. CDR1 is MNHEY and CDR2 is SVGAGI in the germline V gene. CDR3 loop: CASSYQGRPNEKLFF. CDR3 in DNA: TGTGCCAGCAGTTACCAGGGACGGCCTAATGAAAAACTGTTTTTT.

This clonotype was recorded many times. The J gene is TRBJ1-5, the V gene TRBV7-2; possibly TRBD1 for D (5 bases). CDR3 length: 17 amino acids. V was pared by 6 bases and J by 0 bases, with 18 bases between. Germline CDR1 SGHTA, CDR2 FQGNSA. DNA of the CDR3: TGTGCCAGCAGTCACAGGCCACAACTCTATAGCAATCAGCCCCAGCATTTT. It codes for CASSHRPQLYSNQPQHF.

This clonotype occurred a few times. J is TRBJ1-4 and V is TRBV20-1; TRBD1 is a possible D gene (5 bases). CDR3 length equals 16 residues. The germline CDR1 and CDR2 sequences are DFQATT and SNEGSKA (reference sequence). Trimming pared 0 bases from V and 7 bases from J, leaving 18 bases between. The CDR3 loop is CSARDLRRGRGEKLFF. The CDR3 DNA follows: TGCAGTGCTAGAGATCTCAGGAGGGGACGGGGTGAAAAACTGTTTTTT.

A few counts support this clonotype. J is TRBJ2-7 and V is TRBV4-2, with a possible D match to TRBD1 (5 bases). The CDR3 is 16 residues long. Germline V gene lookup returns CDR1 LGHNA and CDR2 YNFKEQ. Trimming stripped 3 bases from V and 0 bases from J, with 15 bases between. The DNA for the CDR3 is TGTGCCAGCAGCCAGTCTGGGGCCTTTAGCTCCTACGAGCAGTACTTC. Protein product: CASSQSGAFSSYEQYF.

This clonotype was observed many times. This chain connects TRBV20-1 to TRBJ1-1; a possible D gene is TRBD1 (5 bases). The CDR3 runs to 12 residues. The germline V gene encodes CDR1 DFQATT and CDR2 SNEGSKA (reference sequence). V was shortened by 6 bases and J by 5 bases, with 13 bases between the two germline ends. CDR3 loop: CSAPRRGTEAFF. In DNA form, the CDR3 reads TGCAGTGCCCCCCGGAGGGGAACTGAAGCTTTCTTT.

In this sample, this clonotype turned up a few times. The CDR3 region is CASSYLRGNSEAFF. CDR3 nucleotides: TGTGCCAGCAGTTACCTCAGGGGGAATTCTGAAGCTTTCTTT. The V and J genes are TRBV6-6 and TRBJ1-1, with 7 bases that match TRBD1. CDR1 is MNHNY and CDR2 is SVGAGI in the germline V gene (reference sequence). This CDR3 is built from 14 residues. J was trimmed by 6 bases and V by 2 bases; bases with no gene match: 6.

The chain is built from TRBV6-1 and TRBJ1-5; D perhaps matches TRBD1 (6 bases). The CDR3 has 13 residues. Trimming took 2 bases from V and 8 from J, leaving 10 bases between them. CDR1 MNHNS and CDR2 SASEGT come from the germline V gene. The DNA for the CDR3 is TGTGCCAGCAGTGAACAGGGGTTGGAGCCCCAGCATTTT. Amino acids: CASSEQGLEPQHF.

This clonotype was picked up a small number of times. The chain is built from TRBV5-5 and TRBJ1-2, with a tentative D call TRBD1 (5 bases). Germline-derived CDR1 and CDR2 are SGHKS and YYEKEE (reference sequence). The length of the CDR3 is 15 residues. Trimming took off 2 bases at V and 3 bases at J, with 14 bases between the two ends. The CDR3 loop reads CASSFMGQGDYGYTF. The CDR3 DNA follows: TGTGCCAGCAGCTTCATGGGGCAGGGAGACTATGGCTACACCTTC.